The subject of this entry is one T cell receptor (beta chain). This clone was seen once. The antigen it recognizes is unknown. One base away there is no much larger clone; base qualities are not given. The data belong to a study of cytomegalovirus exposure and HLA in healthy donors (dated by TCRdb to about 2017). About the full investigation: An earlier analysis of approximately 590 of the donors reported more than 250 Gb of sequence data and roughly 110 million unique TCR beta sequences from about 200 million T cells. In addition to the first cohort of 666 subjects, a separate validation cohort of 120 different subjects was used. Both class I and class II loci were covered by HLA typing, at four-digit resolution. A later analysis re-examined previously published TCR beta repertoires from several hundred donors and added high-resolution HLA genotyping to investigate patterns of TCR occurrence. The study combined high-throughput TCR immunosequencing, statistical association of individual TCRs with disease status, and machine learning to predict cytomegalovirus infection status. The number of donors typed differed by locus, with 629-630 for A, B, C, DRB1 and DQB1, over 500 for DQA1, 606 for DPA1, and 472 for DPB1. The study aimed to test whether cataloging public T cell receptors could reveal signatures of past pathogen exposure. To decide whether each TCR beta V gene segment behaved as functional or pseudogenic, an earlier analysis of fewer than 750 of the donors relied on high-throughput TCR beta sequencing. Alongside the repertoire data, information on donor age, sex, ethnicity and CMV serostatus was compiled. Of the approximately 370 genotyped donors, 75% to 85% were placed in the genetic ancestry cluster associated with self-reported Caucasian donors. Rather than using new phenotypic data, the later analysis identified candidate immune exposures from TCR beta sequences and from how often those sequences occurred across donors. An early release that covered about 600 HLA-typed donors contained around 330 gigabases of sequencing data and tens of millions of unique TCR sequences. Every repertoire in the discovery cohort had been generated on one and the same sequencing platform. Using immunosequencing, the study profiled T cell repertoires from around 680 subjects and related those repertoires to cytomegalovirus serostatus. Among about 370 genotyped donors of the cohort, an average of around 240,000 unique TCR beta nucleotide sequences was sequenced per donor, of which about 19% were non-productive. Because of strong linkage in the cohort, five DR-DQ haplotypes were treated as single units for association and clustering. A later genetic analysis took genome-wide SNP genotypes for about 55% of the 666 donors and used that subset as a discovery cohort. What the study reported, not specific to this receptor: Correlated functional status among segregating V segments might be attributable to linkage disequilibrium, but an unknown experimental factor could not be ruled out. Broadly in line with IMGT annotations, most TCR beta V segments showed up in productive rearrangements about 87% or about 30% of the time in an earlier analysis of a few hundred of the donors. In a later analysis, TCR association rates were found to vary across HLA loci, with the most associated TCRs seen for DRB1 alleles and the fewest for HLA-C alleles. According to a later analysis, parvovirus B19, influenza, CMV and Epstein-Barr virus appeared linked to several top co-occurrence clusters. A later genetic analysis reported fewer N-insertions in productive TCRs among donors in an Asian-associated ancestry cluster than the approximately 700-donor mean. A later analysis found that most CMV-associated TCR beta chains appeared HLA-restricted, with HLA associations seemingly driven largely by CMV exposure. The classifier was reported to diagnose cytomegalovirus status with high specificity and sensitivity in both the original and validation cohorts. When HLA alleles, especially DR and DQ, strongly co-occurred, TCR associations were difficult to assign to individual alleles. Compared with equally common non-associated chains, HLA-associated TCR beta chains in a later analysis were more clonally expanded and had lower generation probabilities. The earlier analysis of a few hundred of the donors excluded some 16 rarely observed V segments, including chromosome 9 orphons, because counts were too low. A further reported finding was that TCR beta sequences accurately predicted the HLA-A and HLA-B alleles for most subjects in the first cohort. CMV serostatus was the only immune exposure information available for the cohort. The study gave a list of around 170 TCR beta chains associated with cytomegalovirus. The authors suggested that the approach could potentially be generalized to other disease states and immunological phenotypes. Three of the identified cytomegalovirus-associated TCR beta chains were confirmed in vitro to be specific for cytomegalovirus antigens. V-gene and J-gene trimming of TCR beta chains was associated with a missense DCLRE1C variant in a later genetic analysis, and the association was replicated in an independent cohort. A cluster of highly shared sequence variants was judged likely to be a technical artifact of the sequencing pipeline. Across donors, most TCR sequences were observed very rarely, whereas some public TCRs were present in many individuals. HLA typing was unavailable for some donors at each locus, so association tests used only the typed subset. In a later analysis, around 15,000 TCR beta sequences were associated with specific HLA alleles at a false discovery rate of 0.05. The presence/absence analyses assumed that sequencing depth was roughly uniform across donors, and that assumption may not be true. In this cohort, only TCR beta chains were sequenced, and detectable features were limited by the absence of alpha or paired-chain data. Some IMGT-functional V segments, including TRBV6-2 and TRBV6-3, could not be told apart with the 87-base-pair reads, so those segments were excluded.

The library came from the immunoSEQ multiplex PCR assay. For the multiplex PCR, a mixture combining 60 forward primers for TCR Vbeta segments and 13 reverse primers for TCR Jbeta segments was used. The CDR3 region of rearranged TCR beta genes was amplified from genomic DNA with a multiplex PCR assay. Amplified TCR beta libraries were sequenced as 87-base-pair reads on the Illumina HiSeq System. On the study's bioinformatics: A later analysis counted about 80 million unique TCR beta chains across the 500 to 850 repertoires, and 9 million to 14 million of these chains were shared by at least two donors. Raw reads were error-corrected and collapsed into unique sequences by a nearest-neighbor algorithm in which closely related sequences were merged to remove PCR and sequencing errors. To assign V, D and J gene segments, CDR3 sequences were aligned to IMGT reference sequences. For a sequence to be retained, at least a six-nucleotide match to both a V gene segment and a J gene segment was required. A rearrangement counted as productive if the CDR3 had no stop codons and remained in frame with V and J, and every other rearrangement counted as non-productive. CDR3 was defined by IMGT convention, running from the second conserved V-encoded cysteine to the conserved J-encoded phenylalanine. The earlier analysis of approximately 590 of the donors excluded any sequence lacking an unambiguous match to a single V gene segment. An earlier analysis of about 600 of the donors called V segments functional above 56.7% productive rearrangements and segregating when the between-donor standard deviation exceeded 5%. A statistical classification framework was built for diagnosing cytomegalovirus status from the catalog of TCR beta chain sequences. In a later analysis, V and J genes were assigned by comparing TCR nucleotide sequences against IMGT/GENE-DB human TR gene sequences. A later analysis assigned CDR3 sequences and most-parsimonious VDJ recombination scenarios with the TCRdist pipeline. In a later analysis, each TCR beta chain was defined by its CDR3 amino acid sequence together with its V-gene family, and reads lacking a unique V-gene family were excluded. A later analysis removed 592 highly shared, low-generation-probability nucleotide sequences to deal with suspected cross-contamination and a sequencing artifact. A later analysis calculated a clonal expansion index for each public chain from normalized within-repertoire ranks of inferred template counts. In a later analysis, generation probabilities were computed using a VDJ recombination model fitted to out-of-frame rearrangements, and the results were checked against IGoR. In a later analysis, hypergeometric tests were used to score TCR-TCR, TCR-HLA and TCR-CMV co-occurrence, with a repertoire-size bias correction applied to TCR pairs. A later analysis estimated false discovery rates by permuting HLA or CMV assignments 20 times. A later analysis grouped co-occurring TCRs with DBSCAN, adding TCRdist sequence similarity when clustering within HLA-allele-positive subsets. Repertoires with fewer than 30,000 or more than 120,000 public chains, plus five repertoires with anomalous nucleotide sharing, were excluded from co-occurrence clustering. TCRdb limited this immuneACCESS table to in-frame rearrangements with V and J called. A share of clones is missing; checked studies link under half to unresolved V genes, and the rest is unexplained. D and trimming come from the DNA, and the V and J calls and clone size come from that table. Across this sample there are 100,000 to 150,000 clones, with just under 80% seen only once. Clones ranked in the top ten supply approximately 5% of the sample.

The cohort was made up of under 800 healthy bone marrow donors. Cohort members were all nominally healthy when sampled, although unrecorded immune exposures were likely present. The donor was CMV seronegative and was included in the group of approximately 350 seronegative cohort members. A peripheral blood sample was collected from each donor, and TCR beta sequencing was performed on peripheral blood mononuclear cells. Genomic DNA extraction from the blood cell samples was performed with the Qiagen DNeasy Blood Extraction Kit. V gives up 6 bases and J gives up 4 bases, and the segment between their germline ends measures 15 bases. From the cysteine through the phenylalanine, the CDR3 covers 14 amino acids. Just CDR3 DNA is preserved here, 42 bases in frame from base 1. Based on the germline V gene, the CDR1 and CDR2 sequences are MNHNS and SASEGT.

The TCR was taken from a man aged 25 to 40 in good health and CMV-seronegative. Material for sequencing was PBMCs. This chain joins TRBV6-1 to TRBJ1-2, with a tentative D gene TRBD1 over 6 matching bases. The CDR3 loop reads CASSATGSIYGYTF. The bases read TGTGCCAGCAGCGCCACAGGGTCCATCTATGGCTACACCTTC.